This T cell receptor beta chain was observed in a study of blood T cell repertoires in COVID-19. The wider study: Spain, Italy and the United States supplied samples that represented acute and convalescent COVID-19.

Participants spanned ages 18 to 89 years and resided in roughly 26 US areas. Germline V gene data show CDR1 as LGHNA and CDR2 as YSLEER. The CDR3 runs to 16 residues. Between the trimmed V and J ends, which lost 1 base and 9 bases, there was a span of 19 bases. Assay used: immunoSEQ multiplex PCR; TCRdb lists only in-frame clones, some missing. The sample has about 440,000 clones, about 85% seen once. This TCR came from a woman aged 18-35 years with acute COVID-19. Sequencing input: PBMCs or T cells enriched from blood (not recorded which). This chain joins TRBV4-3 and TRBJ2-1, with D tentatively TRBD2 (6 bases). CDR3 amino acids: CASSQGSSSAGGEQFF. Here the CDR3 DNA reads TGCGCCAGCAGCCAAGGCAGCTCTAGCGCGGGTGGTGAGCAGTTCTTC.